These 18 T cell receptor beta chains share one sample of origin, sequenced in a study of OX40 agonist ivuxolimab in advanced cancers. Assay used: immunoSEQ multiplex PCR; TCRdb lists only in-frame clones, some missing. The table has 75,000 to 100,000 clones, approximately 84% seen once. The specimen was CD4+ or CD8+ T cells sorted from blood, collected in a trial of the OX40 agonist ivuxolimab. The receptors originated from an adult with an advanced solid tumor such as melanoma, head and neck, liver or kidney cancer.

The sample holds one count of this clone. The rearrangement joins TRBV11-2 to TRBJ2-3; TRBD1 is a possible D gene (6 bases). The CDR3 loop spans 15 amino acids. Trimming took 4 bases from V and 2 from J, leaving 13 bases between them. CDR1 SGHAT and CDR2 FQNNGV come from the germline V gene. The CDR3 DNA is TGTGCCAGCAGCTCCCCCAGGGGTCCCACAGATACGCAGTATTTT. Its translation is CASSSPRGPTDTQYF. Using reference TRBV11-2 and TRBJ2-3 for the parts outside the CDR3, the full variable domain is EAGVAQSPRYKIIEKRQSVAFWCNPISGHATLYWYQQILGQGPKLLIQFQNNGVVDDSQLPKDRFSAERLKGVDSTLKIQPAKLEDSAVYLCASSSPRGPTDTQYFGPGTRLTVL.

CDR3 nucleotides: TGTGCCTGGAGTGTGGGGGCTGGAAACACCATATATTTT. It yields the protein CAWSVGAGNTIYF. The V and J genes are TRBV30 and TRBJ1-3, with a tentative D call TRBD1 (5 bases). V lost 0 bases and J lost 2, with 5 bases in between. The CDR3 totals 13 residues. Germline assignment: CDR1 GTSNPN and CDR2 SVGIG (reference sequence).

As DNA, the CDR3 is TGTGCCTGGGGGTCCGCGACTGGCTACACCTTC. Its protein product is CAWGSATGYTF. This chain joins TRBV30 and TRBJ1-2; D remains ambiguous. Germline V gives CDR1 GTSNPN, CDR2 SVGIG (reference sequence). The CDR3 runs 11 residues. V gave up 5 bases and J gave up 7 bases, with 11 bases separating them.

J is TRBJ1-2 and V is TRBV18, with 7 positions matching TRBD1. Germline values: CDR1 KGHSH, CDR2 LQKENI. The CDR3 contains 14 residues. J was trimmed by 4 bases and V by 6 bases; bases with no gene match: 8. CDR3: CASSPGGQTYGYTF. The CDR3 bases are TGTGCCAGCTCTCCGGGGGGACAGACCTATGGCTACACCTTC.

The CDR3 DNA follows: TGTGCCATCAGTGAACCCGACAGGGCTCCCGGGGAGCTGTTTTTT. Amino acids: CAISEPDRAPGELFF. The chain recombines TRBV10-3 with TRBJ2-2; 7 positions agree with TRBD1. The germline gives CDR1 ENHRY, CDR2 SYGVKD. Losses at the gene ends were 3 bases for V and 6 bases for J; bases not matched to a gene: 7. The CDR3 has 15 amino acids.

The genes are TRBV30 and TRBJ2-6, with D possibly being TRBD1 (5 bases). CDR3 length: 13 residues. Germline CDR1 GTSNPN, CDR2 SVGIG (reference sequence). V was clipped by 8 bases and J by 4 bases, with 12 bases between them. CDR3 protein: CAGLGPGANVLTF. The CDR3 bases are TGTGCCGGGCTGGGGCCAGGGGCCAACGTCCTGACTTTC.

V is TRBV2 and J is TRBJ2-7; 9 nucleotides align to TRBD1. The CDR3 runs 18 residues. V lost 6 bases, J lost 6 bases, and 21 bases stayed unmatched. Germline-derived CDR1 and CDR2 are SNHLY and FYNNEI. CDR3 in amino acids: CASSPSGTGSYRPGEQYF. CDR3 DNA: TGTGCCAGCAGCCCATCCGGGACAGGGAGCTATAGGCCTGGCGAGCAGTACTTC.

The V call is TRBV7-1, the J call TRBJ1-1, with D unclear. TRBV7-1 falls under the ORF class, with uncertain function. The V and J ends lost 3 bases and 4 bases respectively, with 12 bases between them. The CDR3 is made up of 14 amino acids. DNA for the CDR3: TGTGCCAGCAGCTCCTTGGTGGGGAGCACTGAAGCTTTCTTT. Translation: CASSSLVGSTEAFF.

Concerning this clone itself: This CDR3 is also generated by other DNA sequences in the sample. The chain joins TRBV10-2 to TRBJ1-1; no reliable D call. CDR1 WSHSY and CDR2 SAAADI come from the germline V gene. The CDR3 covers 13 residues. Trimming pared 3 bases from V and 1 base from J, leaving 6 bases between. The CDR3: CASSEGGNTEAFF. DNA of the CDR3: TGCGCCAGCAGTGAAGGCGGGAACACTGAAGCTTTCTTT.

CDR3 nucleotides: TGTGCCAGCAGTTACTCGGAGGGTATGGCCAAAAACATTCAGTACTTC. It is translated as CASSYSEGMAKNIQYF. The gene calls are TRBV6-5 and TRBJ2-4, with a possible D match to TRBD2 (6 bases). This CDR3 comprises 16 residues. Germline assignment: CDR1 MNHEY and CDR2 SVGAGI. The V end lost 0 bases, the J end lost 1 base, and 10 bases lay between the germline ends.

The genes are TRBV5-6 and TRBJ2-6; D not resolved. The V gene lost 4 bases and the J gene lost 1 base, with 12 bases spanning the gap. CDR3 length: 16 residues. Per germline, CDR1 SGHDT and CDR2 YYEEEE. The CDR3 sequence: CASSPRGWSGANVLTF. Written as DNA, the CDR3 is TGTGCCAGCAGCCCGCGTGGCTGGTCTGGGGCCAACGTCCTGACTTTC.

The CDR3 nucleotides are TGTGCCAGCGGGACAGGAGGGCCAGATACGCAGTATTTT. It codes for CASGTGGPDTQYF. The chain links TRBV2 to TRBJ2-3, with TRBD1 matching 8 bases. Per germline, CDR1 SNHLY and CDR2 FYNNEI. The ends lost 8 bases at V and 4 bases at J; junction bases unmatched: 5. The CDR3 sequence is 13 residues long.

V is TRBV7-9 and J is TRBJ1-2; 8 bases agree with TRBD1. The CDR3 is 15 amino acids. Germline V gene data show CDR1 as SEHNR and CDR2 as FQNEAQ (reference sequence). V lost 1 base and J lost 6; bases outside the gene matches: 7. The DNA of the CDR3 is TGTGCCAGCAGCTTAGAGTCCAGGGGGCCGGATGGCTACACCTTC. This sequence encodes CASSLESRGPDGYTF.

This chain uses TRBV5-1 with TRBJ1-1, with D perhaps TRBD1 (5 bases). Trimming removed 9 bases at V and 1 base at J, with 28 bases between. Germline V gene sequence: CDR1 SGHRS, CDR2 YFSETQ. The CDR3 loop spans 18 amino acids. The CDR3 DNA reads TGCGCCAACCTGAGTAATACCCCGGGGCGGCTGGGGAACACTGAAGCTTTCTTT. Its protein is CANLSNTPGRLGNTEAFF.

The chain couples TRBV7-2 to TRBJ1-2, with TRBD1 as a possible D gene (5 bases). Trimming cost V 5 bases and J 2 bases, with 15 bases left between them. This CDR3 is 15 amino acids long. Per germline, CDR1 SGHTA and CDR2 FQGNSA. The CDR3: CASSGAGRTNYGYTF. The CDR3 DNA reads TGTGCCAGCAGCGGGGCGGGCAGGACCAACTATGGCTACACCTTC.

The J gene is TRBJ2-7, the V gene TRBV19; maybe TRBD1 (6 bases). CDR1 and CDR2 (germline): LNHDA, SQIVND (reference sequence). V dropped 3 bases and J dropped 3 bases, with 9 bases sitting between them. This CDR3 contains 13 residues. CDR3 nucleotide sequence: TGTGCCAGTAGTATTCAGGGGAACTACGAGCAGTACTTC. It codes for CASSIQGNYEQYF.

This rearrangement joins TRBV18 to TRBJ2-7; 7 bases agree with TRBD1. Looked up from germline, CDR1 is KGHSH and CDR2 is LQKENI. The J segment lost 1 base and the V segment lost 3 bases, leaving 3 bases of the junction unmatched. CDR3 length equals 14 residues. CDR3: CASSPDRSSYEQYF. In DNA, the CDR3 is TGTGCCAGCTCACCGGACAGGTCGTCCTACGAGCAGTACTTC.

This chain uses TRBV5-6 with TRBJ1-2; possible D gene TRBD1, 5 bases. The CDR3 extends over 15 amino acids. With 5 bases removed from V and 0 bases from J, the gap between germline ends came to 14 bases. Germline-derived CDR1 and CDR2 are SGHDT and YYEEEE. The chain's CDR3 is CASRRAGKANYGYTF. Here the CDR3 DNA reads TGTGCCAGCAGACGGGCAGGGAAGGCTAACTATGGCTACACCTTC.